This TCR beta chain is from a study of blood T cell repertoires in COVID-19. CDR1 is SEHNR, CDR2 FQNEAQ, per germline (reference sequence). The CDR3 consists of 14 residues. V dropped 8 bases and J dropped 0 bases, with 12 bases sitting between them. Only in-frame clones appear in the TCRdb table, and some are missing; sequencing was by immunoSEQ multiplex PCR. The profile shows a few hundred thousand clones, 80% to 90% of them singletons. The chain joins TRBV7-9 to TRBJ2-3; possible D gene TRBD2, 6 bases. This TCR derives from a woman older than 75 with COVID-19, enrolled during active disease. Specimen: peripheral blood. The CDR3 DNA reads TGTGCCAGCCTGGCCCGGGAGAGCACAGATACGCAGTATTTT. Protein sequence: CASLARESTDTQYF. Full variable domain (missing parts from reference TRBV7-9 and TRBJ2-3): DTGVSQNPRHKITKRGQNVTFRCDPISEHNRLYWYRQTLGQGPEFLTYFQNEAQLEKSRLLSDRFSAERPKGSFSTLEIQRTEQGDSAMYLCASLARESTDTQYFGPGTRLTVL.